This T cell receptor (beta chain) was retrieved from a study of T-cell memory formation after mild COVID-19. Study background: Largely donor-specific sequence clusters came from a couple of donors.

V dropped 1 base and J dropped 1 base, with 11 bases sitting between them. The CDR3 runs to 16 residues. In germline, CDR1 is MGHDK, CDR2 SYGVNS. Via MiXCR, TCRdb re-called the 5' RACE reads, giving one row per CDR3 protein. Among about 410,000 distinct CDR3 sequences, about 22% were seen once, and the ten largest hold around 12%. Study-level findings and limits: Proof of SARS-CoV-2 specificity was absent for the second-wave clones that crested on day 37.

On this clonotype itself: Its target is unknown.

The V and J genes are TRBV25-1 and TRBJ1-3; D not resolved. The TCR comes from an adult woman who had mild COVID-19 (a few samples of this study predate the infection). Cell type and time point are not known. The sample was PBMCs or a T cell subset sorted from them (not recorded which). CDR3 residues: CASSELGSLSGNTIYF. In DNA form, the CDR3 reads TGTGCCAGCAGTGAATTAGGCAGTCTGTCTGGAAACACCATATATTTT.